This is a list of T cell receptor beta chains from one sample in a study of blood T cell repertoires in COVID-19. TCRdb keeps only in-frame clones here, not all; method: immunoSEQ multiplex PCR. The repertoire consists of 130,000 to 150,000 clones, with 75% to 90% occurring once and the leading ten covering 8%. Source material: peripheral blood. The receptors come from an older woman with COVID-19, enrolled during active disease. The CDR3 runs from the conserved cysteine through the conserved F or W. The listing skips clone size in some rows; elsewhere it reads once, few, many or a size class.

v_call | clone_size | cdr3_aa
TRBV19 | - | CASSPRPGTSTDTQYF
TRBV7-8 | - | CASSPLGSGGGYGYTF
TRBV27 | - | CASSLWEQGYEQYF
TRBV9 | - | CASSRDSRTDTQYF
TRBV30 | few | CAFQGTGSHTGELFF
TRBV7-9 | - | CASSQLSGVVNYGYTF
TRBV28 | - | CASSQFPHYGYTF
TRBV5-1 | - | CASSFGQGYSPLHF
TRBV4-1 | - | CASSRLTSGTDTQYF
TRBV5-1 | - | CASSLETGTNTEAFF
TRBV12-3/TRBV12-4 | - | CASSRNVLETQYF
TRBV5-1 | - | CASSPTGSDGYTF
TRBV11-2 | - | CASVPAGNEQFF
TRBV2 | - | CASGGQREWPLHF
TRBV11-3 | - | CASSLLIQGSNQPQHF
TRBV18 | - | CASSPRPGGSTGELFF
TRBV6-1 | - | CASSETGESGTDTQYF
TRBV11-2 | - | CASNQKGLAGLNTGELFF
TRBV4-3 | - | CASSQESRTEAFF
TRBV21-1 | - | CASSISWDMGNEQYF
TRBV2 | - | CASSESWTSAAYEQYF
TRBV3-1/TRBV3-2 | - | CASSFKGADTQYF
TRBV7-9 | - | CASSRIGGFTEAFF
TRBV7-9 | - | CASSLGQGAYEQYF
TRBV4-2 | - | CASSQRTSGGEVYEQYF
TRBV4-1 | - | CASSQDRVEQETQYF
TRBV15 | - | CATTSDRGGNQPQHF
TRBV6-4 | - | CASSRDGGYEQYF
TRBV7-9 | - | CASSLIGQDGYTF
TRBV19 | - | CASSRPQGARANQPQHF
TRBV24-1 | - | CATSSTSGPGELFF
TRBV16 | - | CASSPSPAGNSPLHF
TRBV4-3 | - | CASSQDRRTGSWIATNEKLFF
TRBV18 | - | CASSKGGGQAYEQYF
TRBV11-1 | - | CASSLGRVGEAFF
TRBV5-8 | - | CASSLGQEKEYF
TRBV6-2/TRBV6-3 | - | CASSYPGWNSPLHF
TRBV5-1 | - | CASSLATGALGGYTF
TRBV6-6 | once | CASTTIKGGAVTEAFF
TRBV19 | - | CASSSRQIYNSPLHF
TRBV12-3/TRBV12-4 | - | CASSLSSGYEQFF
TRBV19 | - | CASSIGTGQGSPLHF
TRBV7-3 | once | CASSLRQGPITSGANVLTF
TRBV7-3 | - | CASSPDSTGELFF
TRBV5-1 | - | CASSRTGGADEQYF
TRBV7-3 | - | CASSLDRAQETQYF
TRBV5-1 | - | CASSSDISSGNTIYF